One sample yielded the 5 T cell receptor beta chains listed below, sequenced in a study of T cell responses to AZD1222 COVID-19 vaccine. Data came from immunoSEQ multiplex PCR; TCRdb stores just in-frame clones and leaves some out. The sample has 130,000 to 150,000 clones, approximately 90% seen once. The sample here was peripheral blood, taken on day 0 of AZD1222 vaccination. The receptor set was obtained from an adult in good health.

This clone is a singleton in its sample. V and J are TRBV5-1 and TRBJ1-2, with a weak D call TRBD1 (6 bases). V lost 0 bases and J 4 bases, leaving 13 bases between the germline ends. Germline lookup yields CDR1 SGHRS and CDR2 YFSETQ. This CDR3 spans 15 amino acids. The CDR3 loop reads CASSLEEGDSYGYTF. The CDR3 DNA sequence: TGCGCCAGCAGCTTGGAGGAGGGGGACTCCTATGGCTACACCTTC.

The chain links TRBV6-6 to TRBJ2-5; D call uncertain. This CDR3 has 16 residues. Trimming removed 6 bases at V and 5 bases at J, with 22 bases between. Per the germline V gene, CDR1 is MNHNY and CDR2 is SVGAGI (reference sequence). The CDR3 spells CASSPPPYAEWETQYF. Here the CDR3 DNA reads TGTGCCAGCAGCCCACCGCCTTACGCCGAGTGGGAGACCCAGTACTTC.

The chain joins TRBV19 to TRBJ2-7; tentatively, D is TRBD1 or TRBD2 (5 bases each). The CDR3 has 15 amino acids. CDR1 LNHDA and CDR2 SQIVND come from the germline V gene (reference sequence). V was trimmed by 2 bases and J by 7 bases, leaving 18 bases between them. CDR3 DNA sequence: TGTGCCAGTAGTATAATCGGGACCCGCACGGGAGAGCAGTACTTC. This translates into CASSIIGTRTGEQYF.

The chain recombines TRBV11-1 with TRBJ1-6; D call uncertain. Germline V gene lookup returns CDR1 SGHAT and CDR2 FQDESV (reference sequence). The CDR3 runs 14 residues. Between the trimmed V and J ends, which lost 6 bases and 7 bases, there was a span of 13 bases. In DNA, the CDR3 is TGTGCCAGCAGTTATAAAGGGAACAATTCACCCCTCCACTTT. As protein: CASSYKGNNSPLHF.

This chain connects TRBV5-1 to TRBJ1-5; D is unclear. Trimming cost V 0 bases and J 0 bases, with 10 bases left between them. This CDR3 spans 16 amino acids. Germline V gives CDR1 SGHRS, CDR2 YFSETQ. The CDR3 DNA is TGCGCCAGCAGCTTGGGAGGCAGCTTTAGCAATCAGCCCCAGCATTTT. This translates into CASSLGGSFSNQPQHF.